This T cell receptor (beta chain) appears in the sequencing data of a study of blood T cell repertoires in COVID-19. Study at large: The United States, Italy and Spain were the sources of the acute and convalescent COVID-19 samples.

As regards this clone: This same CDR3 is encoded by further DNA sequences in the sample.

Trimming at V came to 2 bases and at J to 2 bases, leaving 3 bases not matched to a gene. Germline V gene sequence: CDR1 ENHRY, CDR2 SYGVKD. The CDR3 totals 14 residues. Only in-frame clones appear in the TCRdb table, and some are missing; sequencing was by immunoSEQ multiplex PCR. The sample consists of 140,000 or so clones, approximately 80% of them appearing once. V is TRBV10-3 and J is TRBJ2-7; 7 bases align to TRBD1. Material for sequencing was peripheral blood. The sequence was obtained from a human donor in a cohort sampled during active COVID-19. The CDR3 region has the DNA TGTGCCATCAGTGAGGTCCAGGGGGCCTACGAGCAGTACTTC. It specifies CAISEVQGAYEQYF.